Sequencing of this TCR beta chain was carried out in a study of early T cells in non-severe SARS-CoV-2 infection. This clonotype was recorded at least ten times. TCRdb independently ran MiXCR on the 5' RACE reads; one entry per CDR3 protein. The sample includes about 40,000 distinct CDR3 sequences, roughly 6% of them seen just once. With V trimmed by 4 bases and J by 5 bases, 3 bases remained unmatched. The CDR3 is 13 residues long. From germline, CDR1 is SEHNR and CDR2 FQNEAQ (reference sequence). The chain combines TRBV7-9 with TRBJ2-3; 7 bases line up with TRBD1. The sample in question was whole blood, obtained at baseline. The clonotype comes from an adult who was a healthcare worker with PCR-confirmed SARS-CoV-2 infection or an uninfected control (not recorded which). CDR3 protein: CASSSTGKDTQYF. CDR3 in DNA: TGTGCCAGCAGCTCGACAGGGAAAGATACGCAGTATTTT.